The 6 T cell receptor beta chains in this list originate from one sample, sequenced in a study of molecular identifiers for immune sequencing clone quantification. MiXCR, run by TCRdb on the PCR reads, gives a single entry per CDR3 protein. This table holds around 460,000 distinct CDR3 sequences, around 23% found once. Source material: naive CD8+ T cells from blood, with Jurkat cell RNA spiked in. The subset denotes: FACS-sorted CD8+CD4-CCR7+CD45RA+ naive T cells. These receptors were obtained from a human donor in good health. Some libraries in this study had Jurkat cell RNA spiked in.

Turning to this clonotype: A much more abundant neighbour one base away suggests this may be a read error. V is TRBV11-2 and J is TRBJ2-7, with a weak D call TRBD1 (5 bases). CDR1 is SGHAT, CDR2 FQNNGV, per germline. The CDR3 has 12 amino acids. The CDR3: CGSSSTNQGQYF. CDR3 DNA sequence: TGTGGCAGCAGCTCCACAAACCAGGGGCAGTACTTC.

This clonotype was seen only a few times. In nucleotides, the CDR3 is TGTGCCAGCAGTTACGGACAGGGGGCGCCCGGGGCCAACGTCCTGACTTTC. It specifies CASSYGQGAPGANVLTF. This chain joins TRBV6-5 and TRBJ2-6; TRBD1 aligns across 11 bases. Germline V CDR1 and CDR2: MNHEY, SVGAGI. The CDR3 is 17 residues long. Unmatched junction bases numbered 4, after V lost 2 bases and J lost 4 bases.

The chain uses TRBV20-1 and TRBJ2-2, with 9 bases fitting TRBD1. The CDR3 has 14 amino acids. Germline V CDR1 and CDR2: DFQATT, SNEGSKA (reference sequence). J was trimmed by 3 bases and V by 6 bases; bases with no gene match: 5. CDR3 residues: CSATGGRYTGELFF. As DNA, the CDR3 is TGCAGTGCCACAGGGGGCAGGTACACCGGGGAGCTGTTTTTT.

A note on this clonotype: A much larger clone sits a single nucleotide away, making a read error possible. The chain employs TRBV19 and TRBJ2-2, with D unresolved. Germline V gene data show CDR1 as LNHDA and CDR2 as SQIVND (reference sequence). CDR3 length: 14 amino acids. V was clipped by 6 bases and J by 2 bases, with 10 bases between them. CDR3 sequence reads: CASSRAYNTGELFF. DNA for the CDR3: TGTGCCAGTAGCCGGGCCTACAACACCGGGGAGCTGTTTTTT.

This clonotype was counted only a few times. This chain uses TRBV27 with TRBJ2-7; TRBD1 agrees at 8 bases. V lost 6 bases, J lost 4 bases, and 8 bases stayed unmatched. The length of the CDR3 is 14 residues. Germline assignment: CDR1 MNHEY and CDR2 SMNVEV (reference sequence). The CDR3 protein is CASREGQASYEQYF. CDR3 in DNA: TGTGCCAGCAGGGAGGGACAGGCCTCGTACGAGCAGTACTTC.

This clonotype has ten or more counts. The chain couples TRBV29-1 to TRBJ2-2; possibly TRBD1 or TRBD2 for D (5 bases each). The CDR3 runs 12 residues. Trimming removed 3 bases at V and 4 bases at J, with 6 bases between. Germline V CDR1 and CDR2: SQVTM, ANQGSEA. CDR3 sequence (DNA): TGCAGCGTTGAGGGGGTCACCGGGGAGCTGTTTTTT. Its translation: CSVEGVTGELFF.